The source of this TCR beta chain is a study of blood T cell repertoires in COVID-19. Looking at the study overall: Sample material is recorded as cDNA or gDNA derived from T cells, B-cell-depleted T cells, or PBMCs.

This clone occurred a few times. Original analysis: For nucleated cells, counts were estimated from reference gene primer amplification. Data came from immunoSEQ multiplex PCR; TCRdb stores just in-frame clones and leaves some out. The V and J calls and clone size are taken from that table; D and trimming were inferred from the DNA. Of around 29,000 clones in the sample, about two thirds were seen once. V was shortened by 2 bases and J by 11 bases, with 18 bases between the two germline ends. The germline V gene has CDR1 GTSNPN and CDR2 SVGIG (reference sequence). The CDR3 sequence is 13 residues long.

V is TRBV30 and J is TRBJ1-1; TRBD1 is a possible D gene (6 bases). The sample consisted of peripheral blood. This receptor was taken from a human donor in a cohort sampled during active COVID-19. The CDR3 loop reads CAWSMGGPAGAFF. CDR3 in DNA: TGTGCCTGGAGTATGGGGGGGCCCGCCGGGGCTTTCTTT.